The 32 T cell receptor beta chains listed next were all sequenced from one sample in a study of blood T cell repertoires in COVID-19. The protocol was immunoSEQ multiplex PCR, while the TCRdb copy is restricted to in-frame clones and leaves out a portion. The sample has 75,000 to 100,000 clones, roughly 89% seen once. Sequenced: peripheral blood. The receptors were gathered from a human donor in a cohort sampled during active COVID-19.

The V call is TRBV7-3, the J call TRBJ2-7, with 7 bases lining up with TRBD1. Germline CDR1 reads SGHTA; CDR2 reads FQGTGA. The CDR3 extends over 13 amino acids. The ends lost 5 bases at V and 5 bases at J; junction bases unmatched: 6. The CDR3 spells CASSPKTGNEQYF. CDR3 nucleotides: TGTGCCAGCAGCCCAAAGACAGGGAACGAGCAGTACTTC.

The genes are TRBV24-1 and TRBJ1-1; D is undetermined. CDR3 size: 14 residues. The V end was cut by 4 bases, the J end by 7 bases, with 15 bases between. Germline values: CDR1 KGHDR, CDR2 SFDVKD. CDR3 sequence (DNA): TGTGCCACCAGTGACTCGATCGGAGGGAGTGAAGCTTTCTTT. It specifies CATSDSIGGSEAFF.

This clone was picked up one time. The V gene is TRBV10-1, the J gene TRBJ2-7; 7 positions match TRBD1. Trimming at V came to 8 bases and at J to 2 bases, leaving 12 bases not matched to a gene. The CDR3 has 15 amino acids. Germline V CDR1 and CDR2: WNHNN, SYGVQD (reference sequence). The CDR3 DNA follows: TGCGCCAGCCGCCACCCTGGGACAGACCCCTACGAGCAGTACTTC. It yields the protein CASRHPGTDPYEQYF.

The chain has TRBV6-5 and TRBJ1-2; TRBD1 matches at 8 bases. Trimming took 7 bases from V and 7 from J; bases not matched to a gene: 8. In germline, CDR1 is MNHEY, CDR2 SVGAGI. The length of the CDR3 is 13 residues. Here the CDR3 reads CASTKLQGGGYTF. CDR3 nucleotide sequence: TGTGCCAGCACCAAACTACAGGGGGGTGGCTACACCTTC.

The rearrangement uses TRBV19 and TRBJ2-2, with D possibly matching TRBD2 (5 bases). Germline V CDR1 and CDR2: LNHDA, SQIVND (reference sequence). Trimming removed 6 bases from V and 5 bases from J, with 16 bases in between. The CDR3 runs 15 residues. The CDR3, as DNA: TGTGCCAGTAGGAGGGATGGTGTGCGTACCGGGGAGCTGTTTTTT. Its protein is CASRRDGVRTGELFF.

The chain joins TRBV7-9 to TRBJ2-4; the D gene is possibly TRBD1 (6 bases). The ends were cut back, 4 bases at V and 8 bases at J, with 15 bases in the middle. The length of the CDR3 is 14 residues. The germline gives CDR1 SEHNR, CDR2 FQNEAQ (reference sequence). The CDR3 sequence: CASSSLDRFYIQYF. CDR3 DNA: TGTGCCAGCAGCTCCCTGGACAGATTTTACATTCAGTACTTC.

The V and J genes are TRBV19 and TRBJ1-1; a possible D gene is TRBD1 (6 bases). From germline, CDR1 is LNHDA and CDR2 SQIVND (reference sequence). Trimming pared 3 bases from V and 2 bases from J, leaving 13 bases between. CDR3 length: 15 residues. The chain's CDR3 is CASSIGKQGNTEAFF. The DNA for the CDR3 is TGTGCCAGTAGTATCGGTAAACAGGGAAACACTGAAGCTTTCTTT.

The gene calls are TRBV30 and TRBJ2-3; the match to TRBD2 covers 8 bases. There are 13 residues in the CDR3. J gave up 5 bases and V 0 bases, and 1 base lay outside the gene matches. Per the germline V gene, CDR1 is GTSNPN and CDR2 is SVGIG (reference sequence). CDR3 residues: CAWSVLAGDTQYF. The CDR3 DNA is TGTGCCTGGAGTGTGCTAGCGGGAGATACGCAGTATTTT.

The V call is TRBV5-6, the J call TRBJ1-6, with 10 bases identical to TRBD1. This CDR3 is built from 15 residues. Germline V lookup: CDR1 SGHDT, CDR2 YYEEEE. The V gene end was trimmed by 1 base and the J gene end by 8 bases; junction bases not matched to a gene: 3. The CDR3 bases are TGTGCCAGCAGCTTGAGTGGGACAGGGGATTCACCCCTCCACTTT. Its translation: CASSLSGTGDSPLHF.

The rearrangement links TRBV6-1 to TRBJ1-5; the D gene is possibly TRBD1 (5 bases). The CDR3 runs to 16 residues. Germline loops: CDR1 MNHNS, CDR2 SASEGT. V lost 1 base to trimming and J lost 4 bases, with 14 bases between them. CDR3 DNA sequence: TGTGCCAGCAGTGAAGGAACAGGCGGTCTAAATCAGCCCCAGCATTTT. Its protein product is CASSEGTGGLNQPQHF.

This clone was found a few times. The rearrangement joins TRBV18 to TRBJ1-1; tentatively, D is TRBD1 (6 bases). Germline V gives CDR1 KGHSH, CDR2 LQKENI. The CDR3 has 15 residues. V lost 1 base and J lost 6, with 15 bases in between. The DNA for the CDR3 is TGTGCCAGCTCACCACGTGCAGGGGAAGGGGCTGAAGCTTTCTTT. It is translated as CASSPRAGEGAEAFF.

The chain employs TRBV18 and TRBJ1-4; 9 bases are shared with TRBD1. Per the germline V gene, CDR1 is KGHSH and CDR2 is LQKENI. V trimming: 2 bases; J trimming: 7 bases; junction bases outside the gene matches: 5. The CDR3 covers 15 residues. The CDR3: CASSPMTGGVEKLFF. In DNA form, the CDR3 reads TGTGCCAGCTCACCAATGACAGGGGGTGTTGAAAAACTGTTTTTT. The full variable domain, in which reference TRBV18 and TRBJ1-4 provide the parts outside the CDR3, is NAGVMQNPRHLVRRRGQEARLRCSPMKGHSHVYWYRQLPEEGLKFMVYLQKENIIDESGMPKERFSAEFPKEGPSILRIQQVVRGDSAAYFCASSPMTGGVEKLFFGSGTQLSVL.

The V gene is TRBV28, the J gene TRBJ1-6; D remains unclear. The germline V gene has CDR1 MDHEN and CDR2 SYDVKM. The CDR3 contains 14 residues. As DNA, the CDR3 is TGTGCTTATTCCGAGGGTTATGGTAATTCACCCCTCCACTTT. It encodes CAYSEGYGNSPLHF.

V and J are TRBV2 and TRBJ2-6, with 8 bases lining up with TRBD1. The junction had 1 base not matched to a gene; V was cut back by 4 bases and J by 2 bases. Germline V gene sequence: CDR1 SNHLY, CDR2 FYNNEI. CDR3 length: 15 amino acids. Here the CDR3 DNA reads TGTGCCAGCAGTGCGGACAGGGCTGGGGCCAACGTCCTGACTTTC. Its translation: CASSADRAGANVLTF. Based on the CDR3 plus reference TRBV2 and TRBJ2-6, the full variable domain is EPEVTQTPSHQVTQMGQEVILRCVPISNHLYFYWYRQILGQKVEFLVSFYNNEISEKSEIFDDQFSVERPDGSNFTLKIRSTKLEDSAMYFCASSADRAGANVLTFGAGSRLTVL.

This chain connects TRBV28 to TRBJ1-1; TRBD1 might be the D (6 bases). Germline CDR1 is MDHEN and CDR2 is SYDVKM. With 0 bases removed from V and 2 bases from J, the gap between germline ends came to 10 bases. The CDR3 is made up of 15 amino acids. CDR3 in amino acids: CASSLWTGANTEAFF. The CDR3, as DNA: TGTGCCAGCAGTTTATGGACAGGAGCAAACACTGAAGCTTTCTTT.

This clone has a single count. V is TRBV7-8 and J is TRBJ2-5; D is perhaps TRBD2 (5 bases). The CDR3 contains 13 residues. The germline CDR1 and CDR2 sequences are SGHVS and FQNEAQ. Trimming stripped 3 bases from V and 5 bases from J, with 10 bases between. CDR3: CASSFSGVETQYF. The CDR3, as DNA: TGTGCCAGCAGCTTCTCCGGGGTGGAGACCCAGTACTTC.

CDR3 sequence reads: CASSPPGLAVYEQYF. CDR3 in DNA: TGTGCCAGCAGCCCCCCGGGACTAGCGGTCTACGAGCAGTACTTC. The chain couples TRBV6-5 to TRBJ2-7, with 11 bases identical to TRBD2. V lost 6 bases to trimming and J lost 3 bases; unmatched junction nucleotides: 7. Per the germline V gene, CDR1 is MNHEY and CDR2 is SVGAGI. This CDR3 comprises 15 residues.

The rearrangement joins TRBV19 to TRBJ1-1, with D perhaps matching TRBD1 (5 bases). Germline lookup yields CDR1 LNHDA and CDR2 SQIVND (reference sequence). The V end lost 5 bases, the J end lost 1 base, and 17 bases lay between the germline ends. The CDR3 totals 16 residues. CDR3 nucleotides: TGTGCCAGTAGTTCCTCGGGGGGGGTTTCGAACACTGAAGCTTTCTTT. Its translation is CASSSSGGVSNTEAFF.

The chain uses TRBV30 and TRBJ1-2; TRBD1 matches 8 bases. The CDR3 runs to 15 residues. Germline V gene sequence: CDR1 GTSNPN, CDR2 SVGIG (reference sequence). Germline trimming cut 1 base from V and 6 bases from J; bases unmatched to any gene: 10. The chain's CDR3 is CAWSAMTGAGDGYTF. CDR3 sequence (DNA): TGTGCCTGGAGTGCAATGACAGGGGCGGGGGATGGCTACACCTTC.

The chain employs TRBV12-5 and TRBJ2-5, with TRBD1 matching 8 bases. V was pared by 4 bases and J by 4 bases, with 8 bases of the junction left unmatched. The CDR3 has 15 residues. Germline CDR1 is LGHNT and CDR2 is FRNRAP. The CDR3 DNA sequence: TGTGCTAGTGGTTCTCCGACAGGGGCGATAGAGACCCAGTACTTC. It specifies CASGSPTGAIETQYF.

This clone was seen a few times. The V and J genes are TRBV3-1 (or the pseudogene TRBV3-2) and TRBJ1-3; D not certain. V was trimmed by 1 base and J by 1 base, leaving 2 bases between them. CDR1 and CDR2 (germline): LGHDT, YNNKEL (reference sequence). The CDR3 has 13 amino acids. The CDR3 DNA sequence: TGTGCCAGCAGCCAAGTATCTGGAAACACCATATATTTT. It specifies CASSQVSGNTIYF.

V usage is TRBV7-9 and J usage is TRBJ2-3; 10 positions agree with TRBD2. Germline CDR1 is SEHNR and CDR2 is FQNEAQ (reference sequence). Trimming removed 2 bases from V and 3 bases from J; junction bases left unmatched: 5. The CDR3 is made up of 16 amino acids. The CDR3 DNA reads TGTGCCAGCAGCTTACCTAGCGGGGGTTTGACAGATACGCAGTATTTT. Its protein is CASSLPSGGLTDTQYF.

The V call is TRBV6-6, the J call TRBJ2-5, with 7 nucleotides matching TRBD2. The J segment lost 4 bases and the V segment lost 7 bases, leaving 9 bases of the junction unmatched. The CDR3 length is 14 residues. Germline V gives CDR1 MNHNY, CDR2 SVGAGI (reference sequence). The CDR3 coding sequence is TGTGCCAGCACCTCCTTAGGACTAGTAGAGACCCAGTACTTC. Translating gives CASTSLGLVETQYF.

J is TRBJ1-3 and V is TRBV19; D gene ambiguous. The ends were cut back, 9 bases at V and 0 bases at J, with 6 bases in the middle. The length of the CDR3 is 12 residues. Germline V gene sequence: CDR1 LNHDA, CDR2 SQIVND (reference sequence). The CDR3 spells CASRLSGNTIYF. Written as DNA, the CDR3 is TGTGCCAGCCGACTCTCTGGAAACACCATATATTTT.

The J gene is TRBJ2-7, the V gene TRBV2; 8 bases align to TRBD2. Trimming took 2 bases from V and 5 from J; bases not matched to a gene: 5. Germline-derived CDR1 and CDR2 are SNHLY and FYNNEI. The CDR3 loop spans 14 amino acids. The CDR3 reads CASSESLAGNEQYF. The CDR3, as DNA: TGTGCCAGCAGTGAATCGTTAGCGGGAAACGAGCAGTACTTC.

This clone has just one count. The chain is built from TRBV6-1 and TRBJ1-5; the D is unclear. The CDR3 has 14 residues. Trimming shortened V by 2 bases and J by 0 bases, and 5 bases separated the two germline ends. CDR1 is MNHNS and CDR2 is SASEGT in the germline V gene. CDR3 sequence: CASSEHYSNQPQHF. The CDR3 DNA is TGTGCCAGCAGTGAACACTATAGCAATCAGCCCCAGCATTTT.

The gene calls are TRBV10-3 and TRBJ1-2; TRBD1 might be the D (6 bases). This CDR3 contains 16 residues. Trimming stripped 0 bases from V and 0 bases from J, with 11 bases between. Germline assignment: CDR1 ENHRY and CDR2 SYGVKD. CDR3 amino acids: CAISESNRATNYGYTF. The DNA for the CDR3 is TGTGCCATCAGTGAGTCGAACAGGGCTACTAACTATGGCTACACCTTC.

CDR3 in amino acids: CATSALRGLADTQYF. The DNA of the CDR3 is TGTGCCACCAGTGCTCTGCGGGGCCTTGCAGATACGCAGTATTTT. The chain employs TRBV24-1 and TRBJ2-3, with D perhaps matching TRBD2 (6 bases). Germline values: CDR1 KGHDR, CDR2 SFDVKD. Trimming removed 5 bases from V and 4 bases from J, with 15 bases in between. The CDR3 has 15 residues.

The CDR3 DNA is TGTGCCACCAGCAGACGACAGGGGGGTGCTGGCTACACCTTC. This gives the protein CATSRRQGGAGYTF. The chain recombines TRBV15 with TRBJ1-2, with 9 bases identical to TRBD1. Germline V gene data show CDR1 as LNHNV and CDR2 as YYDKDF (reference sequence). CDR3 size: 14 residues. After removal of 2 bases from V and 7 bases from J, the junction contained 5 bases not matched to a gene.

This sequence joins TRBV5-8 and TRBJ2-7, with D possibly being TRBD1 (6 bases). The CDR3 has 14 amino acids. Germline CDR1 SGHTS, CDR2 YDEGEE. V lost 1 base to trimming and J lost 1 base, with 9 bases between them. The CDR3 here is CASSLQGSSYEQYF. The CDR3 DNA is TGTGCCAGCAGCTTGCAGGGGTCGTCCTACGAGCAGTACTTC.

This clone appeared once. The V and J genes are TRBV29-1 and TRBJ2-2; TRBD1 is a possible D gene (6 bases). Germline CDR1 is SQVTM and CDR2 is ANQGSEA. V was pared by 6 bases and J by 4 bases, with 12 bases between. There are 13 residues in the CDR3. CDR3 sequence reads: CSVQPGATGELFF. CDR3 in DNA: TGCAGCGTACAACCAGGGGCCACCGGGGAGCTGTTTTTT.

The chain has TRBV4-1 and TRBJ2-1, with a tentative D call TRBD2 (5 bases). The V and J ends lost 0 bases and 4 bases respectively, with 13 bases between them. The germline gives CDR1 MGHRA, CDR2 YSYEKL. This CDR3 is 16 amino acids long. As DNA, the CDR3 is TGCGCCAGCAGCCAAGATGCACTAGGAAGTTACAATGAGCAGTTCTTC. This translates into CASSQDALGSYNEQFF.